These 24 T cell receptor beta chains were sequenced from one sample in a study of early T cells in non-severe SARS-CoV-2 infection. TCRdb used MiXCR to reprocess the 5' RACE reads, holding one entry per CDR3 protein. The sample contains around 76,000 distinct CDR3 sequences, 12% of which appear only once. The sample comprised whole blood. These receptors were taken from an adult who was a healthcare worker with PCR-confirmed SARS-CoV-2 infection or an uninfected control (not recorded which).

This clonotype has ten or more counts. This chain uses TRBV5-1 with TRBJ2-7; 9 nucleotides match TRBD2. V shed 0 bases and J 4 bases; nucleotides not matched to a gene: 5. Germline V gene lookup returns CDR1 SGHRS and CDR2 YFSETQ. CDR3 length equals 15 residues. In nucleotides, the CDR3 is TGCGCCAGCAGCTTGGCCCTCAGCGGGAGGTACGAGCAGTACTTC. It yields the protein CASSLALSGRYEQYF.

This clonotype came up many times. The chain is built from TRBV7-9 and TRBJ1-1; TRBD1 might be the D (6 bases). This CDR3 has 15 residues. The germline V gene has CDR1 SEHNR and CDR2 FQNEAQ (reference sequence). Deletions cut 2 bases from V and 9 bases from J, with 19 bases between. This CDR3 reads CASSLLSGRTVQAFF. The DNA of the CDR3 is TGTGCCAGCAGCTTACTGTCTGGTCGGACAGTTCAAGCTTTCTTT. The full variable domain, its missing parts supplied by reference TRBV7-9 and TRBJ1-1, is DTGVSQNPRHKITKRGQNVTFRCDPISEHNRLYWYRQTLGQGPEFLTYFQNEAQLEKSRLLSDRFSAERPKGSFSTLEIQRTEQGDSAMYLCASSLLSGRTVQAFFGQGTRLTVV.

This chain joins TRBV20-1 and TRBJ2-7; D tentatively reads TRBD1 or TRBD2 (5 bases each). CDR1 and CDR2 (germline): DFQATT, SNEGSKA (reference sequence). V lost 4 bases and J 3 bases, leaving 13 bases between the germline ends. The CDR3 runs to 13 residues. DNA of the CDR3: TGCAGTGCTACCTGGGGCGGGCACTACGAGCAGTACTTC. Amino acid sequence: CSATWGGHYEQYF.

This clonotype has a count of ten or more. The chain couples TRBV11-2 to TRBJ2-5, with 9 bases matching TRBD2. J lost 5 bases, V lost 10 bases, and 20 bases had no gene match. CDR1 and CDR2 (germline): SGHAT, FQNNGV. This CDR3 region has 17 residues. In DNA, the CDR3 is TGTGCCACCGCCCCCGAGAGCGGGAGGAGGGGTTGGGAGACCCAGTACTTC. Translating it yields CATAPESGRRGWETQYF.

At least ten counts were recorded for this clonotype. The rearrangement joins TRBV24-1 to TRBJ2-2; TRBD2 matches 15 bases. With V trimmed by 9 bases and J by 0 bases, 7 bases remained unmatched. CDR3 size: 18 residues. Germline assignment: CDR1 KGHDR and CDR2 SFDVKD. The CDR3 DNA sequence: TGTGCCACCGCTGGGACTAGCGGGAGGACCACGAACACCGGGGAGCTGTTTTTT. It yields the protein CATAGTSGRTTNTGELFF.

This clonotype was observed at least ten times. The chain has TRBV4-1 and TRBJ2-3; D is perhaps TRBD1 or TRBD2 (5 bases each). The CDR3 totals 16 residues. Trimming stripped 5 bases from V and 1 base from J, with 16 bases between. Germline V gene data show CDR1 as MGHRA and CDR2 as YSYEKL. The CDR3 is CASSLHGTAGTDTQYF. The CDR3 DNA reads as TGCGCCAGCAGCTTACACGGGACGGCCGGCACAGATACGCAGTATTTT.

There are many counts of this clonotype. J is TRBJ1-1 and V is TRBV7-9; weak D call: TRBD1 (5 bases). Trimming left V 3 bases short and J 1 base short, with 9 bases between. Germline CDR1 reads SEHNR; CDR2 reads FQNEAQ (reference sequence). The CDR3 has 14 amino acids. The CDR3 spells CASSLSGANTEAFF. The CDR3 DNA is TGTGCCAGCAGCTTGTCCGGGGCGAACACTGAAGCTTTCTTT.

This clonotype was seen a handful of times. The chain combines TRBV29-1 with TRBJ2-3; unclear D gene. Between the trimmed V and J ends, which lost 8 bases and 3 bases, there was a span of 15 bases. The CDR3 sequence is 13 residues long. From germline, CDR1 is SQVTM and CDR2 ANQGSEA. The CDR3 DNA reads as TGCAGCCTGGATGGCGGTGCTACAGATACGCAGTATTTT. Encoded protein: CSLDGGATDTQYF.

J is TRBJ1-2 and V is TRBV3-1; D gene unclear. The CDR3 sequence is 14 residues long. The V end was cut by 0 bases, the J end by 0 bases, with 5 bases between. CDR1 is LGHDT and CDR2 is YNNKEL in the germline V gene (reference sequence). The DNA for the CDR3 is TGTGCCAGCAGCCAAGACTACACTAACTATGGCTACACCTTC. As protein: CASSQDYTNYGYTF.

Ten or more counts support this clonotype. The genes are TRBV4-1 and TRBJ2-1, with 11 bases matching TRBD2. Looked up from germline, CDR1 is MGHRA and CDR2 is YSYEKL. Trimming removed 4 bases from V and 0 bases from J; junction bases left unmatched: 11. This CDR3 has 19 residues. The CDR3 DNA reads TGCGCCAGCAGCCCATGGCCTAGCGGGAGGCCCCTCTCCTACAATGAGCAGTTCTTC. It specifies CASSPWPSGRPLSYNEQFF.

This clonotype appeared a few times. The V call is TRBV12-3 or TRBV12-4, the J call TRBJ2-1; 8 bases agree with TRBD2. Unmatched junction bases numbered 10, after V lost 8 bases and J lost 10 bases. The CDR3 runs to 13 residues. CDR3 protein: CASGAQREREQFF. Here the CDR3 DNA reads TGTGCCAGCGGAGCCCAGCGGGAGAGGGAGCAGTTCTTC.

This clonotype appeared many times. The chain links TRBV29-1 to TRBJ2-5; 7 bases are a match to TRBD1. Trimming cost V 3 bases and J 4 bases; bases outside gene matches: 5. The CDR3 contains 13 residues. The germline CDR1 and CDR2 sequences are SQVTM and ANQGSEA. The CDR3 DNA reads TGCAGCGTTGAGCAGACAGGGCCAGAGACCCAGTACTTC. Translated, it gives CSVEQTGPETQYF. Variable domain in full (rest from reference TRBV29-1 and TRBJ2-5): SAVISQKPSRDICQRGTSLTIQCQVDSQVTMMFWYRQQPGQSLTLIATANQGSEATYESGFVIDKFPISRPNLTFSTLTVSNMSPEDSSIYLCSVEQTGPETQYFGPGTRLLVL.

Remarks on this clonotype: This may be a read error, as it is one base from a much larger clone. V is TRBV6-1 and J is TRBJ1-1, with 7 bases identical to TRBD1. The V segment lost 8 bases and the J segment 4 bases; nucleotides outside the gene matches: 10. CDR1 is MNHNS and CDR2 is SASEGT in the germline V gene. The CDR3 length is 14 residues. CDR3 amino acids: CASGSGGRVTEAFF. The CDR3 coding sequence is TGTGCCAGCGGTTCAGGGGGGCGCGTCACTGAAGCTTTCTTT.

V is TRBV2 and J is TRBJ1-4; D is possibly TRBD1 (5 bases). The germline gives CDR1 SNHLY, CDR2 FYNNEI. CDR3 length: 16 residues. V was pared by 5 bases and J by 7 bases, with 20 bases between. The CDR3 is CASSTSVSGLSEKLFF. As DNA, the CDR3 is TGTGCCAGCAGTACCTCCGTATCAGGGCTCAGTGAAAAACTGTTTTTT.

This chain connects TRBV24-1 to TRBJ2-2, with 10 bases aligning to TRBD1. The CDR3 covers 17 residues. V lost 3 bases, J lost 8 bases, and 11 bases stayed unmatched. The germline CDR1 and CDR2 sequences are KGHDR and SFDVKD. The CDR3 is CATSDTTGTGAGGELFF. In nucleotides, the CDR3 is TGTGCCACCAGTGATACCACCGGGACAGGGGCAGGGGGGGAGCTGTTTTTT.

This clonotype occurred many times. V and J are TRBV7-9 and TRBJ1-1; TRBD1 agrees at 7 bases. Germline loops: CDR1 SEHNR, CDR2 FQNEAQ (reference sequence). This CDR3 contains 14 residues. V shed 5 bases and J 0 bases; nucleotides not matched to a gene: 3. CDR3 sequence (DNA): TGTGCCAGCAGCGGGGGGACAGTGAACACTGAAGCTTTCTTT. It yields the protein CASSGGTVNTEAFF.

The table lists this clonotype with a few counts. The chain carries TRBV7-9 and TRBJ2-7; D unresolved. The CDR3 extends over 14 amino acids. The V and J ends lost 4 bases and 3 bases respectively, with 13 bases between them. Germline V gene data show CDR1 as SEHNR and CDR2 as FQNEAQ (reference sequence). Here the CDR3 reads CASSSTRDDYEQYF. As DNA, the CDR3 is TGTGCCAGCAGCTCGACACGCGACGACTACGAGCAGTACTTC.

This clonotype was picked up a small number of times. CDR3 bases: TGTGCCAGCAGCGGCAGGGGGCCAGCGAACACCGGGGAGCTGTTTTTT. Translated: CASSGRGPANTGELFF. The V call is TRBV7-3, the J call TRBJ2-2; 8 nucleotides match TRBD1. The ends lost 5 bases at V and 0 bases at J; junction bases unmatched: 5. Germline V gene sequence: CDR1 SGHTA, CDR2 FQGTGA. The CDR3 extends over 16 amino acids.

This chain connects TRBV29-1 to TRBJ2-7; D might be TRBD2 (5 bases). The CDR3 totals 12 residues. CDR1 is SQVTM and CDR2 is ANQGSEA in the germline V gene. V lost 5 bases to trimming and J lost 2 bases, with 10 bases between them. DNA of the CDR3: TGCAGCGTTATGGGAGATGCCTACGAGCAGTACTTC. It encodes CSVMGDAYEQYF.

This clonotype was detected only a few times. The CDR3 reads CASSTRALQGDEQYF. The CDR3 coding sequence is TGTGCCAGTAGTACCCGGGCCCTACAGGGAGACGAGCAGTACTTC. V usage is TRBV19 and J usage is TRBJ2-7, with D possibly TRBD1 on 6 matching bases. Deletions cut 4 bases from V and 5 bases from J, with 18 bases between. Germline V gene sequence: CDR1 LNHDA, CDR2 SQIVND (reference sequence). This CDR3 comprises 15 residues.

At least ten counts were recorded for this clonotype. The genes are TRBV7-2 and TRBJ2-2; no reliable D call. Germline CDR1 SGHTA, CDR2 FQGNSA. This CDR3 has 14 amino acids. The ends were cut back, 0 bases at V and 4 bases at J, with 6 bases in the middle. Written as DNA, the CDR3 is TGTGCCAGCAGCTTAGCGCATGGCACCGGGGAGCTGTTTTTT. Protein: CASSLAHGTGELFF.

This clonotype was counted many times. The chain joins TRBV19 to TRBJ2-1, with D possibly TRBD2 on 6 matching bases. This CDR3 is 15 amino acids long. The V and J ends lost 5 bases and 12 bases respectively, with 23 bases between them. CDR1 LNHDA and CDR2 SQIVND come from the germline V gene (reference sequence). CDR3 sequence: CASSPPWGEGGSQFF. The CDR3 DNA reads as TGTGCCAGTAGTCCCCCCTGGGGCGAGGGAGGTTCGCAGTTCTTC.

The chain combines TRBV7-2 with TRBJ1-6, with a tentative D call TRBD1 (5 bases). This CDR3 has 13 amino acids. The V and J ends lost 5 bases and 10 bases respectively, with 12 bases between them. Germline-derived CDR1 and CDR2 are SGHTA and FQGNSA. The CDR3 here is CASSQWGGSPLHF. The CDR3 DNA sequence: TGTGCCAGCAGCCAGTGGGGGGGATCACCCCTCCACTTT.

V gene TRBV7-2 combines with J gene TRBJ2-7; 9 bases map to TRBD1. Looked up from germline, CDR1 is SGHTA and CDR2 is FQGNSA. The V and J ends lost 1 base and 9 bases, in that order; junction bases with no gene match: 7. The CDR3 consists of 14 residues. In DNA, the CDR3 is TGTGCCAGCAGCTTAGTAGGACAGGGGAAGGGGCAGTACTTC. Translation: CASSLVGQGKGQYF.